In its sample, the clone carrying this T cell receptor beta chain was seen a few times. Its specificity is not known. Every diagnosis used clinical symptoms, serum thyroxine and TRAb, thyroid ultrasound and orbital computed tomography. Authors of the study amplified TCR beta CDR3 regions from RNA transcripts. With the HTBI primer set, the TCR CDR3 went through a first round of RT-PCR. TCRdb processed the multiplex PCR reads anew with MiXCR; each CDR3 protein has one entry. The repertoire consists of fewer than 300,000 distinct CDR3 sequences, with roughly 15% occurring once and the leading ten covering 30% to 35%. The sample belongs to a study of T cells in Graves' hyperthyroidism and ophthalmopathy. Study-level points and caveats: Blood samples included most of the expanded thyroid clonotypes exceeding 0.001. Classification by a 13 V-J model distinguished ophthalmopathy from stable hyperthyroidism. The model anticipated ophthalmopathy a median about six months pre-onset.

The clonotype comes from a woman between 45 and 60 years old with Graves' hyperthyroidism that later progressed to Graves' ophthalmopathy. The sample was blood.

The CDR3 region has the DNA TGTGCCTGGAGAGATTGGACTAGCGGGCTACAAGAGACCCAGTACTTC. Its protein product is CAWRDWTSGLQETQYF. The V and J genes are TRBV30 and TRBJ2-5; 11 bases align to TRBD2. Germline CDR1 reads GTSNPN; CDR2 reads SVGIG (reference sequence). The CDR3 spans 16 residues. V lost 3 bases and J lost 2; bases outside the gene matches: 8.